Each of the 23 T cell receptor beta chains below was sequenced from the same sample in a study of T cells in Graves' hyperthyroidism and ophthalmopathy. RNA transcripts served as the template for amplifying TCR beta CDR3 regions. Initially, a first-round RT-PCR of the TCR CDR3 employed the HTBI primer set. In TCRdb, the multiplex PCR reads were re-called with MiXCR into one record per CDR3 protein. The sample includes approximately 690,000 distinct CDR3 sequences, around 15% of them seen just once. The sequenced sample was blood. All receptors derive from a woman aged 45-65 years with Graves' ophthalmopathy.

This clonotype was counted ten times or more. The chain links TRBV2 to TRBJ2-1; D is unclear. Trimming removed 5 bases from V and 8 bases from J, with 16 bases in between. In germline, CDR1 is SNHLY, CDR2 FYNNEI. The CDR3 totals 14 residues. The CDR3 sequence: CASSPSKRADEQFF. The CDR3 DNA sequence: TGTGCCAGCAGTCCCTCTAAAAGGGCCGATGAGCAGTTCTTC.

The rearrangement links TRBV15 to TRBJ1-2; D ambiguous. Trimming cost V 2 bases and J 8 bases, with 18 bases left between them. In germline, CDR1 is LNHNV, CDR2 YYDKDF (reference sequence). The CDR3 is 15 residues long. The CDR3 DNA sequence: TGTGCCACCAGCAGATTGCCCCTACGGACGGAGGGCTACACCTTC. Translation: CATSRLPLRTEGYTF.

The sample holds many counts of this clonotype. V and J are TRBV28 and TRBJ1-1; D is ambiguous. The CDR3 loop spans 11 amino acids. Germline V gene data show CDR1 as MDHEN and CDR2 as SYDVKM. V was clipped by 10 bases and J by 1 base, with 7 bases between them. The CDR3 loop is CATGPNTEAFF. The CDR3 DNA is TGTGCCACCGGACCGAACACTGAAGCTTTCTTT.

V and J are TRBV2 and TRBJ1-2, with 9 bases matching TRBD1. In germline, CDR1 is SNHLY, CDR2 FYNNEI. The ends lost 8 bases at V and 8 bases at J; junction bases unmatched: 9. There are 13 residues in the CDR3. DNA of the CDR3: TGTGCCAGCCCTAAACAGGGGGCTTACGGCTACACCTTC. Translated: CASPKQGAYGYTF.

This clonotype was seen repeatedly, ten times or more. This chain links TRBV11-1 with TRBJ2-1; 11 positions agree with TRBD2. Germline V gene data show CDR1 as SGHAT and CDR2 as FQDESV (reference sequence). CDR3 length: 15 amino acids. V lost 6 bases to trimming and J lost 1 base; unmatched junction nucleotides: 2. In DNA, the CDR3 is TGTGCCAGCAGAACTAGCGGGAGTTCCTACAATGAGCAGTTCTTC. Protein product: CASRTSGSSYNEQFF. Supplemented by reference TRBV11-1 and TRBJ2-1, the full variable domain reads EAEVAQSPRYKITEKSQAVAFWCDPISGHATLYWYRQILGQGPELLVQFQDESVVDDSQLPKDRFSAERLKGVDSTLKIQPAELGDSAMYLCASRTSGSSYNEQFFGPGTRLTVL.

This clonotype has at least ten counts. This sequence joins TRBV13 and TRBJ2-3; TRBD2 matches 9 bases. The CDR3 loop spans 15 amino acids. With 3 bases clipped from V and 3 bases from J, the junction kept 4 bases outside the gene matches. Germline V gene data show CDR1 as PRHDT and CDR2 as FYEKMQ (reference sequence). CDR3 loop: CASSFSGSGTDTQYF. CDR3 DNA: TGTGCCAGCAGCTTTAGCGGGAGTGGGACAGATACGCAGTATTTT.

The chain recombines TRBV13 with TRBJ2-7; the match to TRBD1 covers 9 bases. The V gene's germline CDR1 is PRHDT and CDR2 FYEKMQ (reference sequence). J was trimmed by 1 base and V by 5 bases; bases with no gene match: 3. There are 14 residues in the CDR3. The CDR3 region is CASSEDRGSYEQYF. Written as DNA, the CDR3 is TGTGCCAGCAGCGAGGACAGGGGATCCTACGAGCAGTACTTC.

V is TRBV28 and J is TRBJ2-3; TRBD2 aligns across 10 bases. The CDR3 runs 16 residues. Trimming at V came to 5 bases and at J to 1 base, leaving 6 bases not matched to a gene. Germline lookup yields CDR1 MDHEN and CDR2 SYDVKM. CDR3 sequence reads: CASSMLAGAGTDTQYF. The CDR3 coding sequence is TGTGCCAGCAGTATGCTAGCGGGAGCAGGCACAGATACGCAGTATTTT.

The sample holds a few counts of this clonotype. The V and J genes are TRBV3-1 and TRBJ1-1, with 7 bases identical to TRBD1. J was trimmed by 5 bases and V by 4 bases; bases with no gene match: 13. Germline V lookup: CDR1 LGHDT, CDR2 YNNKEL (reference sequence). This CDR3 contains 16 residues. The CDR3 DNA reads TGTGCCAGCAGCCCCCAAACAGGGGTGGGGGAAACTGAAGCTTTCTTT. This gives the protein CASSPQTGVGETEAFF.

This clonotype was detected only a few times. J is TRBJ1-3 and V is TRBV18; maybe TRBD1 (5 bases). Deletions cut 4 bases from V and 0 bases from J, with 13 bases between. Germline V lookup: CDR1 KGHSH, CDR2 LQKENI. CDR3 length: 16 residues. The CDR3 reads CASSQSTANSGNTIYF. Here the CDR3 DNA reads TGTGCCAGCTCACAATCGACAGCCAACTCTGGAAACACCATATATTTT.

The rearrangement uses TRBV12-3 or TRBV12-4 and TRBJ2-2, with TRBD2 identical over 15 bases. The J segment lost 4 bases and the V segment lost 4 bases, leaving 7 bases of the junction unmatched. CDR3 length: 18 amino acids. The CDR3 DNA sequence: TGTGCCAGCAGTTCGCCGGGACTAGCGGGAGGAAGCACCGGGGAGCTGTTTTTT. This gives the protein CASSSPGLAGGSTGELFF.

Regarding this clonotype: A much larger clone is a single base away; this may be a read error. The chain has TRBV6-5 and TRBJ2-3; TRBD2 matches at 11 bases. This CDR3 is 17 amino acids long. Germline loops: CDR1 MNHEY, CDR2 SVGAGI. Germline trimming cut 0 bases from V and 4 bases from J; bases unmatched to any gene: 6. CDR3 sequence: CASSYSTSGIGADTQYF. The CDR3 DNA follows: TGTGCCAGCAGTTACTCGACTAGCGGGATCGGCGCAGATACGCAGTATTTT.

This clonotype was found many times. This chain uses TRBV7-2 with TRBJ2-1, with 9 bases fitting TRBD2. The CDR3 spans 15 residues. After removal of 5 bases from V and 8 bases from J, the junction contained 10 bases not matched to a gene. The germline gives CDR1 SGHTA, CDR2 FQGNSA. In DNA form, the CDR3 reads TGTGCCAGCAGCATTACCGGGACTAGCATCGATGAGCAGTTCTTC. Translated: CASSITGTSIDEQFF.

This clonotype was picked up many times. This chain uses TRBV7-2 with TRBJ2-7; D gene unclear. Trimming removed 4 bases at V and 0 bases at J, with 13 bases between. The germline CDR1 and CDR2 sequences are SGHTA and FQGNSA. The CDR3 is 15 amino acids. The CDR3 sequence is CASSSVGQSSYEQYF. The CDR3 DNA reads TGTGCCAGCAGCTCGGTGGGTCAGAGCTCCTACGAGCAGTACTTC.

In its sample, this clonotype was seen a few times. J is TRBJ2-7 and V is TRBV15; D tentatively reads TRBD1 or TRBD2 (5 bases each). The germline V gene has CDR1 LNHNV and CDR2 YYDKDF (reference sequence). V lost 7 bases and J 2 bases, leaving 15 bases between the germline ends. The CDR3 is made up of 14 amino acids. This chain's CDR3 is CATTPGPRPYEQYF. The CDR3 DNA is TGTGCCACCACCCCGGGACCTCGACCCTACGAGCAGTACTTC.

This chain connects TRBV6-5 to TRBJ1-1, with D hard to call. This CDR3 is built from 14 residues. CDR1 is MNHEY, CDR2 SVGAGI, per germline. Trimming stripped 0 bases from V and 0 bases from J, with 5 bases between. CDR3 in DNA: TGTGCCAGCAGTTACTCGAAGATGAACACTGAAGCTTTCTTT. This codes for CASSYSKMNTEAFF.

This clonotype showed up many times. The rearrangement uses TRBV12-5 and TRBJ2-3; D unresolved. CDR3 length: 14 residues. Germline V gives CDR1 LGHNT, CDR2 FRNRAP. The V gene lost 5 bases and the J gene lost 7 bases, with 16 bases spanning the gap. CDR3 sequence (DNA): TGTGCTAGTGGTCCTCTTGGGGTTTCCTATACGCAGTATTTT. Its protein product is CASGPLGVSYTQYF. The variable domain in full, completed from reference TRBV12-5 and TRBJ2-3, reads DARVTQTPRHKVTEMGQEVTMRCQPILGHNTVFWYRQTMMQGLELLAYFRNRAPLDDSGMPKDRFSAEMPDATLATLKIQPSEPRDSAVYFCASGPLGVSYTQYFGPGTRLTVL.

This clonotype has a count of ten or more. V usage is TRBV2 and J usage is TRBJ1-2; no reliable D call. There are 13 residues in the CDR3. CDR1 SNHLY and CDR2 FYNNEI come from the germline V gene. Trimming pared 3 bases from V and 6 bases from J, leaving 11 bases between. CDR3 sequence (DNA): TGTGCCAGCAGTGACTTGGTTAGGAATGGCTACACCTTC. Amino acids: CASSDLVRNGYTF. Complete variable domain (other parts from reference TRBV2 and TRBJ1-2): EPEVTQTPSHQVTQMGQEVILRCVPISNHLYFYWYRQILGQKVEFLVSFYNNEISEKSEIFDDQFSVERPDGSNFTLKIRSTKLEDSAMYFCASSDLVRNGYTFGSGTRLTVV.

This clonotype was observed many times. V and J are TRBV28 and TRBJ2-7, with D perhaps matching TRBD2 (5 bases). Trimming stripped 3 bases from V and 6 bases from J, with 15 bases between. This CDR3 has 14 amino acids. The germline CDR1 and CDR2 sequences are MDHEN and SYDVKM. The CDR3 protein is CASSFGRIYSEQYF. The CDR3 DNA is TGTGCCAGCAGTTTTGGGAGAATATATAGCGAGCAGTACTTC.

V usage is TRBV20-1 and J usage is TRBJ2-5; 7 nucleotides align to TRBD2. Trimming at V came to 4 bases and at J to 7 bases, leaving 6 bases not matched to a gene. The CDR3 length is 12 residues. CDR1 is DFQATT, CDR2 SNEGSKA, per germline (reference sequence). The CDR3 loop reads CSAISGRGTQYF. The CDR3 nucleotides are TGCAGTGCTATATCGGGGAGGGGGACCCAGTACTTC.

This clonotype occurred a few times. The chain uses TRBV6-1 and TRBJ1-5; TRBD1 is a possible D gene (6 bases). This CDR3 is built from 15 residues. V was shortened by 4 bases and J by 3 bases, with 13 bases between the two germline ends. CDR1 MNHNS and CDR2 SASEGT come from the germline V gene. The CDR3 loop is CASSGLDRSNQPQHF. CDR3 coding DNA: TGTGCCAGCAGTGGGCTGGACAGATCCAATCAGCCCCAGCATTTT.

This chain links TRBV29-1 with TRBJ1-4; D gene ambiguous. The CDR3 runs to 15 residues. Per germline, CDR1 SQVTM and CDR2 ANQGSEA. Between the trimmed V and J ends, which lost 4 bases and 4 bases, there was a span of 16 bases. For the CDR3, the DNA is TGCAGCGTTGGTGGAATAAGTGTTGGTAATGAAAAACTGTTTTTT. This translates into CSVGGISVGNEKLFF.

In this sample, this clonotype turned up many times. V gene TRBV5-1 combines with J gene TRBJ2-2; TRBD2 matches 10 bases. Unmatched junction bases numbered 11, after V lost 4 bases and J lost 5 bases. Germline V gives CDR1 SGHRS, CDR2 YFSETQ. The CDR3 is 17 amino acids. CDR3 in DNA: TGCGCCAGCAGCACATTAGCGGGAGGACGCGGGACCGGGGAGCTGTTTTTT. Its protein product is CASSTLAGGRGTGELFF.